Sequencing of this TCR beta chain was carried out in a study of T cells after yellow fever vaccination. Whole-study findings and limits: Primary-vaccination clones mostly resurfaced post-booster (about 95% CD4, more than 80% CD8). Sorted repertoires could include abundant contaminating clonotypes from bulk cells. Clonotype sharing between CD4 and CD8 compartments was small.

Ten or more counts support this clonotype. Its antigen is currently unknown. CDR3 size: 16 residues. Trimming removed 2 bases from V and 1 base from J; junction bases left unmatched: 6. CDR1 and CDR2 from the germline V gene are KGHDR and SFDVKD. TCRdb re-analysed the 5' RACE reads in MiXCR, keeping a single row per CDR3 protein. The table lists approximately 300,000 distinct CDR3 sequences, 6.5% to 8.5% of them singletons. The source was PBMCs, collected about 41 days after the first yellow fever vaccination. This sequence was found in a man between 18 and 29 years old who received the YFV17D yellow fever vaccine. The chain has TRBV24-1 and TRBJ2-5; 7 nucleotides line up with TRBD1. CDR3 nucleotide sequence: TGTGCCACCAGTGATTCCACTAGGACAGGCCAAGAGACCCAGTACTTC. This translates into CATSDSTRTGQETQYF.